This TCR beta chain was documented in a study of Ad26.COV2.S vaccination and SARS-CoV-2 variants. Using immunoSEQ multiplex PCR, the repertoire was profiled, and TCRdb retains in-frame clones only, with some absent. The sample lists just over 350,000 clones; about 90% were seen once. Findings and limits, study-wide: Spike-specific TCR breadth was greater in vaccine than placebo recipients. It was reported that spike-specific CD8+ and CD4+ T cell responses were substantially broad after vaccination.

Trimming stripped 11 bases from V and 2 bases from J, with 18 bases between. The CDR3 consists of 14 residues. Germline V lookup: CDR1 SNHLY, CDR2 FYNNEI. Remarks on this clone: Its antigen is unidentified.

The sample consisted of peripheral blood, taken after recovery from COVID-19. This receptor was obtained from a human donor who had recovered from COVID-19. The chain couples TRBV2 to TRBJ2-5, with D possibly being TRBD1 or TRBD2 (5 bases each). The CDR3 DNA reads as TGTGCCGGATCCGGGACCTCCAGGCAAGAGACCCAGTACTTC. It yields the protein CAGSGTSRQETQYF.